Presented here are 29 T cell receptor beta chains from one specimen sequenced in a study of cytomegalovirus exposure and HLA in healthy donors. In the PCR, 60 Vbeta and 13 Jbeta primers were used. The data were produced by immunoSEQ multiplex PCR, yet TCRdb's version contains in-frame clones alone and is incomplete. This sample's clone table lists 180,000 or so clones. Sample: PBMCs. The receptors were sampled from a boy aged 5-17 years in good health and CMV-seronegative.

The chain employs TRBV19 and TRBJ2-5; 10 nucleotides agree with TRBD2. The germline V gene encodes CDR1 LNHDA and CDR2 SQIVND (reference sequence). V shed 6 bases and J 5 bases; nucleotides not matched to a gene: 12. The CDR3 totals 16 residues. The CDR3 spells CASSSAAGGPMETQYF. Written as DNA, the CDR3 is TGTGCCAGTAGCTCCGCAGCGGGGGGGCCAATGGAGACCCAGTACTTC.

The CDR3 sequence: CASSPTGYTGELFF. CDR3 nucleotides: TGTGCCAGTAGTCCCACAGGGTACACCGGGGAGCTGTTTTTT. V usage is TRBV19 and J usage is TRBJ2-2; weak D call: TRBD1 (6 bases). The V end was cut by 5 bases, the J end by 3 bases, with 10 bases between. The CDR3 has 14 amino acids. The germline V gene encodes CDR1 LNHDA and CDR2 SQIVND (reference sequence).

The chain links TRBV12-2 to TRBJ1-1; TRBD1, the D gene given by the table, was not confirmed from the DNA. TRBV12-2 constitutes a pseudogene. The CDR3 has 11 residues. This CDR3 is CASRHNTEAFF. In DNA, the CDR3 is TGTGCAAGTCGCCATAACACTGAAGCTTTCTTT.

The rearrangement joins TRBV6-5 to TRBJ1-3, with a weak D call TRBD1 (5 bases). Germline-derived CDR1 and CDR2 are MNHEY and SVGAGI. V was shortened by 4 bases and J by 0 bases, with 10 bases between the two germline ends. The CDR3 extends over 15 amino acids. CDR3 coding DNA: TGTGCCAGCAGTTGGGACGGGAGCTCTGGAAACACCATATATTTT. Translated, it gives CASSWDGSSGNTIYF.

CDR3 loop: CASGGSSDGTDTQYF. The CDR3 DNA follows: TGTGCCTCGGGGGGCTCTAGCGACGGGACAGATACGCAGTATTTT. The genes are TRBV10-3 and TRBJ2-3, with a tentative D call TRBD2 (7 bases). The CDR3 extends over 15 amino acids. Germline loops: CDR1 ENHRY, CDR2 SYGVKD. Trimming pared 11 bases from V and 3 bases from J, leaving 21 bases between.

V and J are TRBV9 and TRBJ1-3; D is undetermined. The germline CDR1 and CDR2 sequences are SGDLS and YYNGEE. The V end was cut by 5 bases, the J end by 0 bases, with 15 bases between. The CDR3 is 16 amino acids. Here the CDR3 reads CASSAIPLASGNTIYF. The CDR3 nucleotides are TGTGCCAGCAGTGCCATCCCCTTAGCCTCTGGAAACACCATATATTTT.

With regard to this clone: Sequence at one end of the junction differs from germline and may be a read error. The chain is built from TRBV28 and TRBJ1-6; the match to TRBD1 covers 7 bases. Germline-derived CDR1 and CDR2 are MDHEN and SYDVKM. The CDR3 has 15 residues. The CDR3 region has the DNA TGTGCCAGCAGTTCCCATCAGGGGGATAAGTCACCCCTCCACTTT. Translation gives CASSSHQGDKSPLHF.

This chain links TRBV7-9 with TRBJ2-2; D perhaps matches TRBD2 (5 bases). V was pared by 8 bases and J by 8 bases, with 18 bases between. CDR1 is SEHNR and CDR2 is FQNEAQ in the germline V gene (reference sequence). There are 14 residues in the CDR3. The CDR3 protein is CASATGKSGGELFF. In DNA, the CDR3 is TGTGCCAGCGCCACGGGGAAATCGGGAGGGGAGCTGTTTTTT.

The V gene is TRBV10-3, the J gene TRBJ1-2; possibly TRBD1 for D (5 bases). This CDR3 has 14 residues. V dropped 3 bases and J dropped 0 bases, with 8 bases sitting between them. The germline V gene has CDR1 ENHRY and CDR2 SYGVKD. For the CDR3, the DNA is TGTGCCATCAGTGAACAGACAGCTAACTATGGCTACACCTTC. It yields the protein CAISEQTANYGYTF.

This sequence joins TRBV7-3 and TRBJ2-5, with a possible D match to TRBD1 (6 bases). The DNA end favors TRBJ2-7, so the J call may be wrong. CDR3 size: 13 residues. Germline values: CDR1 SGHTA, CDR2 FQGTGA. The CDR3 loop is CASGPGTFYEQYF. The CDR3 DNA sequence: TGTGCCAGCGGACCCGGGACATTTTACGAGCAGTACTTC.

The chain carries TRBV19 and TRBJ1-6; 7 bases agree with TRBD1. Germline V CDR1 and CDR2: LNHDA, SQIVND (reference sequence). The CDR3 runs 15 residues. Losses at the gene ends were 7 bases for V and 10 bases for J; bases not matched to a gene: 13. CDR3 amino acids: CASTQNTGADSPLHF. The CDR3 DNA reads TGTGCCAGTACCCAAAACACAGGGGCAGACTCACCCCTCCACTTT.

The chain carries TRBV5-1 and TRBJ2-3, with TRBD2 matching over 12 bases. The V gene end was trimmed by 0 bases and the J gene end by 4 bases; junction bases not matched to a gene: 15. Germline CDR1 is SGHRS and CDR2 is YFSETQ. The CDR3 runs 20 residues. The CDR3, as DNA: TGCGCCAGCAGCTTGGGGTCCCTTCTAGCGGGGGGGCGAGGGGCAGATACGCAGTATTTT. Protein sequence: CASSLGSLLAGGRGADTQYF.

The chain joins TRBV7-6 to TRBJ1-5; 11 bases align to TRBD1. The J segment lost 5 bases and the V segment lost 5 bases, leaving 5 bases of the junction unmatched. The germline V gene has CDR1 SGHVS and CDR2 FNYEAQ. The CDR3 is 15 amino acids. CDR3 protein: CASSPDRGRDQPQHF. The CDR3 region has the DNA TGTGCCAGCAGCCCGGACAGGGGGCGCGATCAGCCCCAGCATTTT.

This chain joins TRBV4-1 and TRBJ2-7; D unresolved. The CDR3 runs to 13 residues. Trimming took off 0 bases at V and 7 bases at J, with 10 bases between the two ends. Germline-derived CDR1 and CDR2 are MGHRA and YSYEKL. The CDR3 is CASSQEVGSEQYF. CDR3 in DNA: TGCGCCAGCAGCCAAGAGGTCGGGTCGGAGCAGTACTTC.

CDR3 in amino acids: CASSFGTGVGQPQHF. As DNA, the CDR3 is TGTGCCAGCAGCTTTGGGACAGGGGTTGGTCAGCCCCAGCATTTT. V and J are TRBV7-2 and TRBJ1-5; the match to TRBD1 covers 10 bases. CDR3 length: 15 amino acids. Germline CDR1 and CDR2: SGHTA and FQGNSA. Trimming took 3 bases from V and 6 from J; bases not matched to a gene: 5.

V usage is TRBV5-8 and J usage is TRBJ2-1; 10 nucleotides align to TRBD2. The germline V gene encodes CDR1 SGHTS and CDR2 YDEGEE. This CDR3 is 15 amino acids long. J lost 4 bases, V lost 0 bases, and 1 base had no gene match. The CDR3 loop is CASSLGTSGYNEQFF. Written as DNA, the CDR3 is TGTGCCAGCAGCTTGGGGACTAGCGGATACAATGAGCAGTTCTTC. Combining the CDR3 with reference TRBV5-8 and TRBJ2-1 gives the whole variable domain EAGVTQSPTHLIKTRGQQATLRCSPISGHTSVYWYQQALGLGLQFLLWYDEGEERNRGNFPPRFSGRQFPNYSSELNVNALELEDSALYLCASSLGTSGYNEQFFGPGTRLTVL.

The chain uses TRBV19 and TRBJ1-1, with 9 positions matching TRBD1. From germline, CDR1 is LNHDA and CDR2 SQIVND (reference sequence). The CDR3 has 14 amino acids. J lost 6 bases, V lost 4 bases, and 6 bases had no gene match. In nucleotides, the CDR3 is TGTGCCAGTAGTAGGGGACAGGGTCTCCCTGAAGCTTTCTTT. Translation: CASSRGQGLPEAFF. Looking up the rest from reference TRBV19 and TRBJ1-1 gives the full variable domain: DGGITQSPKYLFRKEGQNVTLSCEQNLNHDAMYWYRQDPGQGLRLIYYSQIVNDFQKGDIAEGYSVSREKKESFPLTVTSAQKNPTAFYLCASSRGQGLPEAFFGQGTRLTVV.

The chain is built from TRBV5-6 and TRBJ1-1; D call uncertain. The CDR3 loop spans 13 amino acids. The germline V and J ends were trimmed by 2 bases and 1 base, with 6 bases remaining between them. The germline V gene has CDR1 SGHDT and CDR2 YYEEEE. The CDR3 region has the DNA TGTGCCAGCAGCTTTACATCGAACACTGAAGCTTTCTTT. Residues: CASSFTSNTEAFF.

The chain couples TRBV10-3 to TRBJ1-1; D might be TRBD1 (5 bases). Per germline, CDR1 ENHRY and CDR2 SYGVKD. The length of the CDR3 is 14 residues. Trimming removed 5 bases from V and 8 bases from J, with 18 bases in between. The CDR3 is CAISSGGDWWEAFF. CDR3 nucleotide sequence: TGTGCCATCAGTTCCGGGGGAGATTGGTGGGAAGCTTTCTTT.

The chain employs TRBV21-1 and TRBJ1-1. TRBV21-1 is a documented pseudogene. The CDR3 totals 15 residues. DNA for the CDR3: TGTGCCAGCACCCTTATACGGGAAGCGAACACTGAAGCTTTCTTT. It translates to CASTLIREANTEAFF.

The chain has TRBV7-9 and TRBJ1-2; no reliable D call. CDR1 is SEHNR and CDR2 is FQNEAQ in the germline V gene (reference sequence). The CDR3 covers 14 residues. Trimming removed 1 base at V and 3 bases at J, with 9 bases between. The CDR3 nucleotides are TGTGCCAGCAGCTTAGAACCAAGCTACTATGGCTACACCTTC. Its protein product is CASSLEPSYYGYTF. Filled out from reference TRBV7-9 and TRBJ1-2, the complete variable domain reads DTGVSQNPRHKITKRGQNVTFRCDPISEHNRLYWYRQTLGQGPEFLTYFQNEAQLEKSRLLSDRFSAERPKGSFSTLEIQRTEQGDSAMYLCASSLEPSYYGYTFGSGTRLTVV.

The chain recombines TRBV7-9 with TRBJ2-1; 12 bases are shared with TRBD1. Trimming took 4 bases from V and 8 from J; bases not matched to a gene: 9. Germline V gives CDR1 SEHNR, CDR2 FQNEAQ (reference sequence). The CDR3 extends over 16 amino acids. The CDR3 protein is CASSSTGTGGRDEQFF. CDR3 bases: TGTGCCAGCAGCTCGACCGGGACAGGGGGCCGGGATGAGCAGTTCTTC.

The rearrangement uses TRBV10-3 and TRBJ1-5, with D tentatively TRBD1 (6 bases). V lost 10 bases and J 4 bases, leaving 14 bases between the germline ends. The CDR3 has 13 residues. Germline assignment: CDR1 ENHRY and CDR2 SYGVKD. The CDR3 sequence: CATNSGANQPQHF. In DNA, the CDR3 is TGTGCCACTAATTCAGGGGCGAATCAGCCCCAGCATTTT.

This chain uses TRBV18 with TRBJ2-3, with D hard to call. Looked up from germline, CDR1 is KGHSH and CDR2 is LQKENI. V lost 6 bases and J lost 1, with 8 bases in between. There are 13 residues in the CDR3. The CDR3 reads CASSSERTDTQYF. The CDR3 DNA reads as TGTGCCAGCTCTTCCGAGCGCACAGATACGCAGTATTTT.

The rearrangement links TRBV9 to TRBJ1-5; TRBD1 matches 7 bases. V dropped 2 bases and J dropped 7; count of bases not matched to a gene: 6. From germline, CDR1 is SGDLS and CDR2 YYNGEE. The CDR3 loop spans 14 amino acids. CDR3 coding DNA: TGTGCCAGCAGCGTGACAGGGTCGGGACAGCCCCAGCATTTT. This gives the protein CASSVTGSGQPQHF.

The chain employs TRBV9 and TRBJ1-2; D remains ambiguous. The V gene's germline CDR1 is SGDLS and CDR2 YYNGEE. This CDR3 contains 11 residues. The V and J ends lost 7 bases and 2 bases respectively, with 6 bases between them. CDR3 residues: CASEKNYGYTF. Here the CDR3 DNA reads TGTGCCAGCGAGAAGAACTATGGCTACACCTTC. The full variable domain, with the rest looked up from reference TRBV9 and TRBJ1-2, is DSGVTQTPKHLITATGQRVTLRCSPRSGDLSVYWYQQSLDQGLQFLIQYYNGEERAKGNILERFSAQQFPDLHSELNLSSLELGDSALYFCASEKNYGYTFGSGTRLTVV.

The J gene is TRBJ2-7, the V gene TRBV9, with 10 positions matching TRBD1. Trimming cost V 4 bases and J 5 bases; bases outside gene matches: 3. Per germline, CDR1 SGDLS and CDR2 YYNGEE. This CDR3 is 13 amino acids long. CDR3 amino acids: CASSMGQGNEQYF. The CDR3 DNA sequence: TGTGCCAGCAGCATGGGACAGGGGAACGAGCAGTACTTC.

This chain connects TRBV6-4 to TRBJ2-2; possible D gene TRBD2, 6 bases. Germline values: CDR1 MRHNA, CDR2 SNTAGT. This CDR3 contains 15 residues. V dropped 6 bases and J dropped 3 bases, with 14 bases sitting between them. The CDR3 loop is CASSAGASDTGELFF. The CDR3 DNA reads as TGTGCCAGCAGCGCCGGGGCTAGCGACACCGGGGAGCTGTTTTTT.

The CDR3, as DNA: TGTGCCAGCAGCTTACTCTCGACGGGGGTTAAGGGCTACACCTTC. Its translation is CASSLLSTGVKGYTF. The chain joins TRBV7-9 to TRBJ1-2, with a possible D match to TRBD1 (5 bases). From germline, CDR1 is SEHNR and CDR2 FQNEAQ (reference sequence). The V gene lost 2 bases and the J gene lost 8 bases, with 18 bases spanning the gap. The CDR3 runs 15 residues.